The 27 T cell receptor beta chains given below trace back to one sample, sequenced in a study of post-analysis software for immune sequencing data. Unique molecular identifiers featured in each of the TCR beta cDNA libraries. One entry per CDR3 protein, called by TCRdb with MiXCR from the PCR reads. Found here are about 160,000 distinct CDR3 sequences, roughly 34% of them singletons; the top ten hold roughly 28%. The sequencing here drew on blood, taken after autologous hematopoietic stem cell transplantation. All receptors derive from a girl aged 5 to 17 with multiple sclerosis.

This clonotype occurred a few times. The rearrangement uses TRBV29-1 and TRBJ1-2, with a possible D match to TRBD1 (5 bases). V gave up 4 bases and J gave up 4 bases, with 16 bases separating them. Germline assignment: CDR1 SQVTM and CDR2 ANQGSEA. The CDR3 has 14 amino acids. The CDR3 loop is CSVGGGTAFYGYTF. The CDR3 bases are TGCAGCGTTGGAGGCGGGACGGCATTCTATGGCTACACCTTC. The whole variable domain, filled in from reference TRBV29-1 and TRBJ1-2, reads SAVISQKPSRDICQRGTSLTIQCQVDSQVTMMFWYRQQPGQSLTLIATANQGSEATYESGFVIDKFPISRPNLTFSTLTVSNMSPEDSSIYLCSVGGGTAFYGYTFGSGTRLTVV.

This clonotype was counted between two and nine times. The chain has TRBV6-2 or TRBV6-3 and TRBJ1-1; the D gene is possibly TRBD1 (5 bases). V gave up 4 bases and J gave up 6 bases, with 12 bases separating them. Looked up from germline, CDR1 is MNHEY and CDR2 is SVGEGT. The CDR3 runs 13 residues. This CDR3 reads CASSLSGGSEAFF. The CDR3 coding sequence is TGTGCCAGCAGTTTGTCTGGGGGTTCTGAAGCTTTCTTT.

Turning to this clonotype: Since a much larger clone is just one base distant, this may be a read error. V usage is TRBV11-2 and J usage is TRBJ1-1; D is uncertain. The CDR3 consists of 12 residues. From germline, CDR1 is SGHAT and CDR2 FQNNGV. For the CDR3, the DNA is TGTACCAGCAGCTTAGTTTCGCAGGAAGCTTTCTTT. Translated, it gives CTSSLVSQEAFF. Full variable domain (rest looked up from reference TRBV11-2 and TRBJ1-1): EAGVAQSPRYKIIEKRQSVAFWCNPISGHATLYWYQQILGQGPKLLIQFQNNGVVDDSQLPKDRFSAERLKGVDSTLKIQPAKLEDSAVYLCTSSLVSQEAFFGQGTRLTVV.

Only a few counts were recorded for this clonotype. The chain has TRBV14 and TRBJ1-1; no reliable D call. Germline values: CDR1 SGHDN, CDR2 FVKESK. V was clipped by 0 bases and J by 11 bases, with 13 bases between them. This CDR3 is built from 13 residues. In DNA form, the CDR3 reads TGTGCCAGCAGCCAAGATTTTCCCCACGACGCTTTCTTT. Translating it yields CASSQDFPHDAFF.

This clonotype was seen only a few times. V is TRBV20-1 and J is TRBJ1-2; TRBD1 is a possible D gene (6 bases). The CDR3 contains 12 residues. The V end lost 0 bases, the J end lost 7 bases, and 9 bases lay between the germline ends. The V gene's germline CDR1 is DFQATT and CDR2 SNEGSKA (reference sequence). The CDR3 is CSAREGAGGYTF. In DNA form, the CDR3 reads TGCAGTGCTAGAGAGGGGGCCGGTGGCTACACCTTC.

A word on this clonotype: The junction departs from the called germline gene at one end, perhaps through a read error. The chain employs TRBV12-3 or TRBV12-4 and TRBJ2-7; no clear D. The CDR3 covers 14 residues. The CDR3 spells CTSSHPNIAYEQYF. DNA for the CDR3: TGTACCAGCAGTCACCCAAACATAGCCTACGAGCAGTACTTC.

The chain carries TRBV4-1 and TRBJ1-1; D is perhaps TRBD1 (5 bases). The CDR3 has 12 amino acids. Trimming left V 3 bases short and J 13 bases short, with 15 bases between. In germline, CDR1 is MGHRA, CDR2 YSYEKL. CDR3 amino acids: CASSQIPGPGFF. CDR3 DNA: TGCGCCAGCAGCCAGATCCCAGGGCCCGGTTTCTTT.

The chain is built from TRBV28 and TRBJ2-3; D is ambiguous. There are 15 residues in the CDR3. Germline lookup yields CDR1 MDHEN and CDR2 SYDVKM. With 8 bases removed from V and 0 bases from J, the gap between germline ends came to 15 bases. The DNA of the CDR3 is TGTGCCAGCTGTAGTATCGGTCGGAGCACAGATACGCAGTATTTT. Its translation is CASCSIGRSTDTQYF.

This clonotype was seen a few times. This sequence joins TRBV11-3 and TRBJ2-3; 14 nucleotides agree with TRBD2. CDR1 and CDR2 from the germline V gene are SGHNT and YENEEA. The CDR3 has 18 residues. With 5 bases clipped from V and 1 base from J, the junction kept 8 bases outside the gene matches. The chain's CDR3 is CASSPGLAGGYGTDTQYF. The CDR3 region has the DNA TGTGCCAGCAGCCCCGGACTAGCGGGAGGATATGGCACAGATACGCAGTATTTT.

This clonotype was seen just once. This chain uses TRBV20-1 with TRBJ2-1; the D gene is possibly TRBD2 (6 bases). The CDR3 has 16 residues. Germline assignment: CDR1 DFQATT and CDR2 SNEGSKA (reference sequence). The V end was cut by 3 bases, the J end by 4 bases, with 19 bases between. CDR3 region: CSASSRGRRGYNEQFF. CDR3 DNA sequence: TGCAGTGCTAGCTCAAGAGGGCGGCGGGGTTACAATGAGCAGTTCTTC.

DNA of the CDR3: TGTGCCAGCAGTTTTCGAGGAAGCACAGATACGCAGTATTTT. It specifies CASSFRGSTDTQYF. This chain joins TRBV12-3 or TRBV12-4 and TRBJ2-3; D is undetermined. V was trimmed by 3 bases and J by 0 bases, leaving 7 bases between them. This CDR3 comprises 14 residues.

A single count supports this clonotype. This chain uses TRBV12-3 or TRBV12-4 with TRBJ2-3; TRBD2 aligns across 10 bases. V lost 10 bases, J lost 5 bases, and 3 bases stayed unmatched. The CDR3 sequence is 12 residues long. This CDR3 reads CAIAGGRDTQYF. DNA for the CDR3: TGTGCCATAGCGGGAGGAAGAGATACGCAGTATTTT.

J is TRBJ1-2 and V is TRBV6-5, with 7 bases fitting TRBD1. V lost 6 bases and J lost 8; bases outside the gene matches: 3. This CDR3 is built from 11 residues. The germline gives CDR1 MNHEY, CDR2 SVGAGI. The CDR3, as DNA: TGTGCCAGCAGAGACAGGGTGGGCTACACCTTC. Translated, it gives CASRDRVGYTF.

Concerning this clonotype: At one boundary the junction diverges from the germline segment, which might be a read error. The genes are TRBV3-1 and TRBJ2-1, with D hard to call. In germline, CDR1 is LGHDT, CDR2 YNNKEL (reference sequence). The CDR3 totals 16 residues. CDR3 nucleotide sequence: TGTGCCGGCAGCCAAGATTCGGCGCTCTCCTACAATGAGCAGTTCTTC. It is translated as CAGSQDSALSYNEQFF.

This clonotype was recorded many times. The V call is TRBV6-6, the J call TRBJ1-2; D remains ambiguous. Trimming took off 4 bases at V and 8 bases at J, with 11 bases between the two ends. The CDR3 runs 12 residues. The germline CDR1 and CDR2 sequences are MNHNY and SVGAGI (reference sequence). The CDR3 region is CASSFPDVGYTF. CDR3 bases: TGTGCCAGCAGTTTCCCGGACGTCGGCTACACCTTC.

This clonotype was seen a handful of times. The chain joins TRBV7-3 to TRBJ2-1; TRBD2 matches 9 bases. Trimming at V came to 2 bases and at J to 7 bases, leaving 9 bases not matched to a gene. In germline, CDR1 is SGHTA, CDR2 FQGTGA. The CDR3 length is 16 residues. The CDR3 sequence is CASSLGGSGRQNEQFF. The CDR3 DNA reads as TGTGCCAGCAGCTTAGGGGGGAGCGGGAGGCAAAATGAGCAGTTCTTC.

This clonotype was detected only a few times. The chain links TRBV28 to TRBJ1-2, with D possibly TRBD1 on 6 matching bases. V gave up 6 bases and J gave up 5 bases, with 13 bases separating them. CDR1 is MDHEN, CDR2 SYDVKM, per germline. The CDR3 has 13 residues. The CDR3 region has the DNA TGTGCCAGCAGGCCTGGACAGAGTTATGGCTACACCTTC. It yields the protein CASRPGQSYGYTF.

This sequence joins TRBV30 and TRBJ2-3, with D possibly matching TRBD1 (5 bases). Trimming took off 0 bases at V and 2 bases at J, with 6 bases between the two ends. CDR3 length: 13 amino acids. Germline CDR1 and CDR2: GTSNPN and SVGIG (reference sequence). The CDR3 reads CAWSVGDTDTQYF. The CDR3 region has the DNA TGTGCCTGGAGTGTAGGGGACACAGATACGCAGTATTTT. The full variable domain, completed using reference TRBV30 and TRBJ2-3, is SQTIHQWPATLVQPVGSPLSLECTVEGTSNPNLYWYRQAAGRGLQLLFYSVGIGQISSEVPQNLSASRPQDRQFILSSKKLLLSDSGFYLCAWSVGDTDTQYFGPGTRLTVL.

This rearrangement joins TRBV7-2 to TRBJ2-7, with D hard to call. The CDR3 sequence is 14 residues long. Trimming took off 2 bases at V and 1 base at J, with 9 bases between the two ends. Germline V gene data show CDR1 as SGHTA and CDR2 as FQGNSA. This CDR3 is CASSLLVGSYEQYF. The CDR3 DNA follows: TGTGCCAGCAGCTTATTGGTAGGGTCCTACGAGCAGTACTTC.

This clonotype was counted a few times. This rearrangement joins TRBV12-3 or TRBV12-4 to TRBJ1-5, with D tentatively TRBD1 (6 bases). Trimming removed 3 bases at V and 6 bases at J, with 9 bases between. This CDR3 spans 13 amino acids. The CDR3 DNA sequence: TGTGCCAGCAGTTTGGGGGCCGCTCAGCCCCAGCATTTT. Protein product: CASSLGAAQPQHF.

The V call is TRBV10-3, the J call TRBJ2-1, with 12 bases that match TRBD2. Unmatched junction bases numbered 3, after V lost 0 bases and J lost 6 bases. This CDR3 is built from 16 residues. The germline V gene has CDR1 ENHRY and CDR2 SYGVKD. CDR3 sequence: CAISESGTSGFNEQFF. CDR3 coding DNA: TGTGCCATCAGTGAGTCTGGGACTAGCGGGTTCAATGAGCAGTTCTTC.

This clonotype was observed many times. This chain joins TRBV28 and TRBJ2-4; D might be TRBD2 (6 bases). This CDR3 comprises 17 residues. Germline lookup yields CDR1 MDHEN and CDR2 SYDVKM. Deletions cut 5 bases from V and 1 base from J, with 18 bases between. The CDR3: CASSPNRGRLAKNIQYF. The CDR3 nucleotides read TGTGCCAGCAGTCCCAACCGGGGGAGGCTGGCCAAAAACATTCAGTACTTC.

The chain recombines TRBV7-6 with TRBJ2-1, with D possibly being TRBD1 (6 bases). Trimming pared 4 bases from V and 10 bases from J, leaving 14 bases between. This CDR3 has 13 amino acids. CDR1 is SGHVS, CDR2 FNYEAQ, per germline. The CDR3 bases are TGTGCCAGCAGCTCTCGGGACACCTACGAGCAGTTCTTC. Amino acids: CASSSRDTYEQFF.

This sequence joins TRBV20-1 and TRBJ1-2; 7 positions match TRBD1. Trimming at V came to 3 bases and at J to 6 bases, leaving 10 bases not matched to a gene. From germline, CDR1 is DFQATT and CDR2 SNEGSKA (reference sequence). This CDR3 has 14 amino acids. CDR3 protein: CSAREYRGLDGYTF. The CDR3 coding sequence is TGCAGTGCTAGGGAGTACAGGGGACTAGATGGCTACACCTTC.

In this sample, this clonotype turned up a few times. The gene calls are TRBV7-8 and TRBJ2-5; weak D call: TRBD2 (6 bases). Per germline, CDR1 SGHVS and CDR2 FQNEAQ. The CDR3 consists of 14 residues. V gave up 1 base and J gave up 11 bases, with 17 bases separating them. CDR3 amino acids: CASSLVLPGDEQYF. The CDR3 DNA follows: TGTGCCAGCAGCTTAGTTCTACCGGGGGATGAGCAGTACTTC.

In its sample, this clonotype was seen once. J is TRBJ2-7 and V is TRBV28, with 10 nucleotides matching TRBD2. CDR1 MDHEN and CDR2 SYDVKM come from the germline V gene. CDR3 size: 16 residues. The V and J ends lost 9 bases and 2 bases, in that order; junction bases with no gene match: 13. The CDR3 coding sequence is TGTGCCAGTATTGGACCGCCGGGACTAGCGACCTACGAGCAGTACTTC. Residues: CASIGPPGLATYEQYF.

The rearrangement joins TRBV20-1 to TRBJ2-1; unclear D gene. There are 11 residues in the CDR3. V was shortened by 3 bases and J by 6 bases, with 6 bases between the two germline ends. The germline V gene encodes CDR1 DFQATT and CDR2 SNEGSKA (reference sequence). The CDR3 loop is CSASGPNEQFF. Here the CDR3 DNA reads TGCAGTGCTAGTGGACCCAATGAGCAGTTCTTC.